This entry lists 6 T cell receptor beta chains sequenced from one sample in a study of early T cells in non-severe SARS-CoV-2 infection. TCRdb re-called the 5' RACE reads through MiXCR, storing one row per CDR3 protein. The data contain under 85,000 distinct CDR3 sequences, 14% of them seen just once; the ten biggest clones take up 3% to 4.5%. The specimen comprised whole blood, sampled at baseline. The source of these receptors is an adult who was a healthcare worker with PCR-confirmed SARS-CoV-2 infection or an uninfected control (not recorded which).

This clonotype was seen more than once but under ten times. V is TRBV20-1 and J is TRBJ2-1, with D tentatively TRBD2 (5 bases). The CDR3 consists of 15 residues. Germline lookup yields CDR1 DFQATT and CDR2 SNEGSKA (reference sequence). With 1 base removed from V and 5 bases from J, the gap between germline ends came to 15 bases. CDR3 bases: TGCAGTGCTAGAGCCTTGGGGTGGAGGAACAATGAGCAGTTCTTC. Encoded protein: CSARALGWRNNEQFF.

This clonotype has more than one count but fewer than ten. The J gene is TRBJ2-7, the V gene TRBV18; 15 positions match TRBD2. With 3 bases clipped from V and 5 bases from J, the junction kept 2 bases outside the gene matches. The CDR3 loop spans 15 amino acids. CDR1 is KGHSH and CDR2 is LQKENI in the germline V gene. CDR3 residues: CASSPGLAGGNEQYF. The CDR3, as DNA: TGTGCCAGCTCACCGGGACTAGCGGGAGGTAACGAGCAGTACTTC.

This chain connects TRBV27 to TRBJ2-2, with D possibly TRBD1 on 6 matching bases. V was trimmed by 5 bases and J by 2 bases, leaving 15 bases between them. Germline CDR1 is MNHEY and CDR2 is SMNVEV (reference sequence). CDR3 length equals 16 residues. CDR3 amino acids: CASSPGHVRNTGELFF. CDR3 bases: TGTGCCAGCAGTCCGGGACACGTAAGAAACACCGGGGAGCTGTTTTTT.

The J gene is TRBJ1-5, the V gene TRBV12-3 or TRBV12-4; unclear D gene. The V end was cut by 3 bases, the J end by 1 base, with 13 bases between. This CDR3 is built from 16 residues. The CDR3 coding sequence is TGTGCCAGCAGTTTTTACGGGATGCGGAGCAATCAGCCCCAGCATTTT. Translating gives CASSFYGMRSNQPQHF.

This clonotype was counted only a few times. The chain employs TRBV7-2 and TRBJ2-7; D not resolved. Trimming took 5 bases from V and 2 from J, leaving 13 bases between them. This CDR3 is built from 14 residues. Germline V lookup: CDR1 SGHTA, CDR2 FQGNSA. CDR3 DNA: TGTGCCAGCAGCACTCACCTAGGCCCCTACGAGCAGTACTTC. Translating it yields CASSTHLGPYEQYF.

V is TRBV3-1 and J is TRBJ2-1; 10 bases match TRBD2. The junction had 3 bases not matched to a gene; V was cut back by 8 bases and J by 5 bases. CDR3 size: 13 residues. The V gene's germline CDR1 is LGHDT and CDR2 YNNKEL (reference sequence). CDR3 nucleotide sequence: TGTGCCAGCCAGCTAGCGGGAGACAATGAGCAGTTCTTC. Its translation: CASQLAGDNEQFF.